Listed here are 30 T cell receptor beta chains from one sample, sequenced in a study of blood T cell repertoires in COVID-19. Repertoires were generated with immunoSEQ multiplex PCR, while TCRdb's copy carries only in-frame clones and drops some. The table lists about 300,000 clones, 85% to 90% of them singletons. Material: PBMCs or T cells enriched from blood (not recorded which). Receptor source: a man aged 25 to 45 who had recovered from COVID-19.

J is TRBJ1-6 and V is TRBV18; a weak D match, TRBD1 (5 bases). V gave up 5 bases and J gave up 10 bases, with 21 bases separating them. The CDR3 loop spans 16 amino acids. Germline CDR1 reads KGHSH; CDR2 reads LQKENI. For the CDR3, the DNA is TGTGCCAGCTCATTAACACTGGCCGGGGGTCGGTCACCCCTCCACTTT. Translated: CASSLTLAGGRSPLHF.

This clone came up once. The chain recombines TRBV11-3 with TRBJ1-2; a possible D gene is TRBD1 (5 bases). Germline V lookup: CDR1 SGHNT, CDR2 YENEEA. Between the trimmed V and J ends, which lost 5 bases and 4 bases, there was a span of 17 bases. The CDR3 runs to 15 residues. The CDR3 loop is CASSLSGGDRYGYTF. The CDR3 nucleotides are TGTGCCAGCAGCCTATCAGGCGGGGACCGCTATGGCTACACCTTC.

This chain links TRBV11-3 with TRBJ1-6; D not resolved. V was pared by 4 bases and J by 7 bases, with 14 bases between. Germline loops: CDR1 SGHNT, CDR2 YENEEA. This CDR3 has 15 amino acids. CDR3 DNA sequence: TGTGCCAGCAGCTCCCGGACGGGAGGAAATTCACCCCTCCACTTT. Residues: CASSSRTGGNSPLHF.

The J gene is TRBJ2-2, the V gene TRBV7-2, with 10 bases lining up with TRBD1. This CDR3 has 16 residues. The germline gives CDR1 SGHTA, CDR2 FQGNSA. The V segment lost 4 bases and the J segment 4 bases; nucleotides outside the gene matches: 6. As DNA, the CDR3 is TGTGCCAGCAGCTCCCGACAGGGGGCGGTCACCGGGGAGCTGTTTTTT. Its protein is CASSSRQGAVTGELFF.

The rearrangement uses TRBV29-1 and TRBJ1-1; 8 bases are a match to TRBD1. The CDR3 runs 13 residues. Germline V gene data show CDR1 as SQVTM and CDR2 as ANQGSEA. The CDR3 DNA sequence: TGCATAACCAGGGGGCTCGGCAACACTGAAGCTTTCTTT. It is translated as CITRGLGNTEAFF. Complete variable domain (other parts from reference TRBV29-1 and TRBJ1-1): SAVISQKPSRDICQRGTSLTIQCQVDSQVTMMFWYRQQPGQSLTLIATANQGSEATYESGFVIDKFPISRPNLTFSTLTVSNMSPEDSSIYLCITRGLGNTEAFFGQGTRLTVV.

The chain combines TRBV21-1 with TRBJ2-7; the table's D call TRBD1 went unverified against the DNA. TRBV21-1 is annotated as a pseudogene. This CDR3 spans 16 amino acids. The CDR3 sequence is CASSLWTGGDAYEQYF. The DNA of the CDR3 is TGTGCCAGCAGCCTATGGACAGGGGGCGACGCCTACGAGCAGTACTTC.

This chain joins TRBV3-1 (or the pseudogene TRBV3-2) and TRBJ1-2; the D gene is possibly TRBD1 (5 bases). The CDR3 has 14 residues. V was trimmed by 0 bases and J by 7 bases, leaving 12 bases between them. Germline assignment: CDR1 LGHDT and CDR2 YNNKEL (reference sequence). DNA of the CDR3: TGTGCCAGCAGCCAAGAAAGGGGTACGGGTGGCTACACCTTC. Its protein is CASSQERGTGGYTF.

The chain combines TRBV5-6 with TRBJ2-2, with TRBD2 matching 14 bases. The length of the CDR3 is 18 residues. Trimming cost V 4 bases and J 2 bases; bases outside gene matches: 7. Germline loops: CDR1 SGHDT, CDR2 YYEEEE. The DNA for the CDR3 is TGTGCCAGCAGCCCAGCGGGGACTAGCGGGAGAAACACCGGGGAGCTGTTTTTT. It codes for CASSPAGTSGRNTGELFF.

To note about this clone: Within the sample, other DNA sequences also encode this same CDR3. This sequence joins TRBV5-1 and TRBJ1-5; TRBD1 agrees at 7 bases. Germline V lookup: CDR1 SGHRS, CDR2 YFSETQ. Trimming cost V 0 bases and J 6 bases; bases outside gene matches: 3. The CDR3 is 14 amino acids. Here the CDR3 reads CASSLEGGRQPQHF. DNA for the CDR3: TGCGCCAGCAGCTTGGAAGGGGGCCGTCAGCCCCAGCATTTT. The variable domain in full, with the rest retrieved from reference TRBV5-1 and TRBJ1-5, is KAGVTQTPRYLIKTRGQQVTLSCSPISGHRSVSWYQQTPGQGLQFLFEYFSETQRNKGNFPGRFSGRQFSNSRSEMNVSTLELGDSALYLCASSLEGGRQPQHFGDGTRLSIL.

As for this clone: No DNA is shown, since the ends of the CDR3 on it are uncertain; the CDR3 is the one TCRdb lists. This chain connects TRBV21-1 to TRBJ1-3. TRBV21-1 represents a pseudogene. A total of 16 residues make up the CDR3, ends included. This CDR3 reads CASSLMEVASGNTIYF.

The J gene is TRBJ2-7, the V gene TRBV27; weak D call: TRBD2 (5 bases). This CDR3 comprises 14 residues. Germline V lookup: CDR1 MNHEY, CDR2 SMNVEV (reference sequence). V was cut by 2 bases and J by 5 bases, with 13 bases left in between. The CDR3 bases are TGTGCCAGCAGTTTACGGTCGGGGTTTGACGAGCAGTACTTC. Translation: CASSLRSGFDEQYF.

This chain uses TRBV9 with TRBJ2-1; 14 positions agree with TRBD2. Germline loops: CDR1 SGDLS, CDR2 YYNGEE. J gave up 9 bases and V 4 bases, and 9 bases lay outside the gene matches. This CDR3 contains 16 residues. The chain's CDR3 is CASSPGTSGRLVEQFF. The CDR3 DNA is TGTGCCAGCAGCCCCGGGACTAGCGGGAGATTAGTTGAGCAGTTCTTC.

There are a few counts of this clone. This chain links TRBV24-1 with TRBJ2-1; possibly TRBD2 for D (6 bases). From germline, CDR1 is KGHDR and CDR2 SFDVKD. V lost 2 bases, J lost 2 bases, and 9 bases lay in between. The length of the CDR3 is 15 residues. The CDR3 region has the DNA TGTGCCACCAGTGATTCAAGGACTACCTACAATGAGCAGTTCTTC. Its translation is CATSDSRTTYNEQFF.

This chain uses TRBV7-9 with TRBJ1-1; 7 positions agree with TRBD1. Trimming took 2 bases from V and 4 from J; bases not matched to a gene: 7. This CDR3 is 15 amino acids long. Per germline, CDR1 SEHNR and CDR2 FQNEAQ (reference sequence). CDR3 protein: CASSLISDRATEAFF. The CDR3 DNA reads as TGTGCCAGCAGCTTAATATCTGACAGGGCCACTGAAGCTTTCTTT. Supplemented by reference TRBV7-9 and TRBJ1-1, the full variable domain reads DTGVSQNPRHKITKRGQNVTFRCDPISEHNRLYWYRQTLGQGPEFLTYFQNEAQLEKSRLLSDRFSAERPKGSFSTLEIQRTEQGDSAMYLCASSLISDRATEAFFGQGTRLTVV.

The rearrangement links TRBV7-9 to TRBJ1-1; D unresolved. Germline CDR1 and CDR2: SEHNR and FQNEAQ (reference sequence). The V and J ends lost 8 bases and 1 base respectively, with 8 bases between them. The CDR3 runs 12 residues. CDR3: CASSGGNTEAFF. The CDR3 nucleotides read TGTGCCAGCTCCGGAGGGAACACTGAAGCTTTCTTT.

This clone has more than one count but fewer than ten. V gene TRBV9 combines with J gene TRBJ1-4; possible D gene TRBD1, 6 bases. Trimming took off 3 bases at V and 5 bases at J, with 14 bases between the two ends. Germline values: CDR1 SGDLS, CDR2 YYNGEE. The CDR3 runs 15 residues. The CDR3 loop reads CASSARGIGNEKLFF. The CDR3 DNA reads TGTGCCAGCAGCGCCAGGGGAATCGGGAATGAAAAACTGTTTTTT.

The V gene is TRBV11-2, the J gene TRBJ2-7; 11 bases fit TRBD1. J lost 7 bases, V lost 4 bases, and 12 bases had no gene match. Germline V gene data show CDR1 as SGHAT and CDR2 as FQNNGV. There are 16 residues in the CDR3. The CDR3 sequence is CASSYDRDRGSWEQYF. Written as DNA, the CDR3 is TGTGCCAGCAGCTACGACCGGGACAGGGGGTCTTGGGAGCAGTACTTC.

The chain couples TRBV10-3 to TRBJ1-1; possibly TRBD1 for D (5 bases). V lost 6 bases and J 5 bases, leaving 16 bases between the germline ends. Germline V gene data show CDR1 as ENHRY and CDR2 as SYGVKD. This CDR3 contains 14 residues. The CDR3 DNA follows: TGTGCCATCAGGTTAGGAGGGGCTGATACTGAAGCTTTCTTT. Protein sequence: CAIRLGGADTEAFF.

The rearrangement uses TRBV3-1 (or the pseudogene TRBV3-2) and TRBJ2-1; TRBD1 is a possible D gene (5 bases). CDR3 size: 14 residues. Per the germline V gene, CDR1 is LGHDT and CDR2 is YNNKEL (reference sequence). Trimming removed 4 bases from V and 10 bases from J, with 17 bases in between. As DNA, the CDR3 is TGTGCCAGCAGCCCCAAGACAGTGATCGGCGAGCAGTTCTTC. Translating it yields CASSPKTVIGEQFF.

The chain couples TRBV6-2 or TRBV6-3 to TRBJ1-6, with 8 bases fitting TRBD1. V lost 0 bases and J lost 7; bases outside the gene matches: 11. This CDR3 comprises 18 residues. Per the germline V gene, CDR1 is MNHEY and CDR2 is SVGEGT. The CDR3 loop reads CASSYSPNAGGRNSPLHF. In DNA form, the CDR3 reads TGTGCCAGCAGTTACTCTCCTAATGCAGGGGGCCGGAATTCACCCCTCCACTTT.

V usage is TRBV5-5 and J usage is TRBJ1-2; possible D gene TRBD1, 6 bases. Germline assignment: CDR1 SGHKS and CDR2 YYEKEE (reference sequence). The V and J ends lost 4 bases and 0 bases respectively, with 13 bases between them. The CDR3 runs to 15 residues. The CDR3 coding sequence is TGTGCCAGCAGCCCAGGGGTCGGGGCTAACTATGGCTACACCTTC. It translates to CASSPGVGANYGYTF. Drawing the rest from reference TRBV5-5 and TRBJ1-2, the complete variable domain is DAGVTQSPTHLIKTRGQQVTLRCSPISGHKSVSWYQQVLGQGPQFIFQYYEKEERGRGNFPDRFSARQFPNYSSELNVNALLLGDSALYLCASSPGVGANYGYTFGSGTRLTVV.

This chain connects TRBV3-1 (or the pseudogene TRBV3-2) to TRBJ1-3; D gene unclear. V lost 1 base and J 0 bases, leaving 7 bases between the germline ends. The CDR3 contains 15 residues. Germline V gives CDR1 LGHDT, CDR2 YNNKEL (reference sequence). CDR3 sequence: CASSQAGNSGNTIYF. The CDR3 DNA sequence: TGTGCCAGCAGCCAAGCCGGGAACTCTGGAAACACCATATATTTT.

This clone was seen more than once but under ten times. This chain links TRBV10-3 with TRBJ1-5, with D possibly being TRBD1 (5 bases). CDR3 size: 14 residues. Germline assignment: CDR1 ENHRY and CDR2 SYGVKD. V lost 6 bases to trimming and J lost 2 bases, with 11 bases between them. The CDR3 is CAIRMDNGNQPQHF. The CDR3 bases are TGTGCCATCAGGATGGACAATGGCAATCAGCCCCAGCATTTT.

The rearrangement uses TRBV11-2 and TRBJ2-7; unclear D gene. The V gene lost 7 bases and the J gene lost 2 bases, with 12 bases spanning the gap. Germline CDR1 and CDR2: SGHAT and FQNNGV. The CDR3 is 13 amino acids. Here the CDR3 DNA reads TGTGCCAGCACCCCCCAACACCCCTACGAGCAGTACTTC. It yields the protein CASTPQHPYEQYF.

CDR3 coding DNA: TGTGCCACCAGTGATTCTCCTACTAGCGGCGGGGCGGATGAGCAGTTCTTC. It translates to CATSDSPTSGGADEQFF. This rearrangement joins TRBV24-1 to TRBJ2-1; 8 bases are a match to TRBD2. The CDR3 is 17 amino acids. The germline gives CDR1 KGHDR, CDR2 SFDVKD. V lost 2 bases and J lost 8; bases outside the gene matches: 13.

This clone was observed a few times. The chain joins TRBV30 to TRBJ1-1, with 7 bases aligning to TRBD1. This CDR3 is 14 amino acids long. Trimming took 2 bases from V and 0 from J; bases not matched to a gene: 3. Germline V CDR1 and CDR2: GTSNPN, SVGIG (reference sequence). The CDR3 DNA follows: TGTGCCTGGAGTCCCGACAGGGTGAACACTGAAGCTTTCTTT. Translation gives CAWSPDRVNTEAFF.

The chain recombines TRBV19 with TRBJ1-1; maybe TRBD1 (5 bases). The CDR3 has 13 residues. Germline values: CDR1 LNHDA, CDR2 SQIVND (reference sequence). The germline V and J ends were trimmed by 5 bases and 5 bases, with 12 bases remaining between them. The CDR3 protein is CASSRGVMTEAFF. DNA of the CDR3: TGTGCCAGTAGTCGGGGGGTTATGACTGAAGCTTTCTTT.

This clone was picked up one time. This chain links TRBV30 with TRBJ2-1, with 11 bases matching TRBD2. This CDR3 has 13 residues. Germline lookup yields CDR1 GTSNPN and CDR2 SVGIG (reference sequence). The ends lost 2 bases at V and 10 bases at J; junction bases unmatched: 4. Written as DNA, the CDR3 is TGTGCCTGGAGTTTGGGACTAGCGGACGAGCAGTTCTTC. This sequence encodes CAWSLGLADEQFF.

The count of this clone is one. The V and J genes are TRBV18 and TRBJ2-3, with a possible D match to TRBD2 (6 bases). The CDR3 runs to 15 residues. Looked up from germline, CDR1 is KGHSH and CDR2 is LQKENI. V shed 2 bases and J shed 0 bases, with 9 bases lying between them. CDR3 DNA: TGTGCCAGCTCACCATTGGAGGGGAGCACAGATACGCAGTATTTT. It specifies CASSPLEGSTDTQYF.

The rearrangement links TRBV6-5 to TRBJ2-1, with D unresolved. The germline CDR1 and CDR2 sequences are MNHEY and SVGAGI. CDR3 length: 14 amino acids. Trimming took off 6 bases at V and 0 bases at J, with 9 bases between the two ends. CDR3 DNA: TGTGCCAGCAGACCGCGGAGCTCCTACAATGAGCAGTTCTTC. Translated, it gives CASRPRSSYNEQFF.